This T cell receptor beta chain was recorded in a study of cytomegalovirus exposure and HLA in healthy donors. After removal of 2 bases from V and 0 bases from J, the junction contained 4 bases not matched to a gene. The germline V gene encodes CDR1 MNHNY and CDR2 SVGAGI (reference sequence). The CDR3 is 15 residues long. In the PCR, 60 Vbeta and 13 Jbeta primers were used. The protocol was immunoSEQ multiplex PCR, while the TCRdb copy is restricted to in-frame clones and leaves out a portion. The repertoire consists of under 200,000 clones, with over 65% occurring once and the leading ten covering around 2.8%. This clone appeared a few times.

Specimen: PBMCs. This clonotype was obtained from a woman in her 40s in good health and CMV-seropositive. V is TRBV6-6 and J is TRBJ2-7; 7 nucleotides match TRBD1. As DNA, the CDR3 is TGTGCCAGCAGTTACACTGGGGACAGCTCCTACGAGCAGTACTTC. Translated, it gives CASSYTGDSSYEQYF.